This TCR beta chain stems from a study of cytomegalovirus exposure and HLA in healthy donors. Study results and caveats: Most TCRs appeared rarely, but some public TCRs recurred in many donors. An analysis that came later showed most CMV-associated TCR beta chains appearing HLA-restricted. In a later analysis, HLA-C alleles had the fewest associated TCRs, DRB1 alleles the most.

In its sample, this clone was seen a few times. The target antigen is unknown. V shed 3 bases and J shed 1 base, with 9 bases lying between them. This CDR3 is built from 14 residues. The germline CDR1 and CDR2 sequences are SGHAT and FQDESV (reference sequence). The PCR was carried out with 60 Vbeta primers and 13 Jbeta primers. Assay: immunoSEQ multiplex PCR; the TCRdb copy retains only in-frame clones and omits some. Found here are about 160,000 clones, approximately 80% of them singletons; the top ten hold approximately 7%. The source of this sequence is a woman in her twenties or thirties in good health and CMV-seropositive. Sequenced input: PBMCs. The chain combines TRBV11-1 with TRBJ1-1; D perhaps matches TRBD1 (6 bases). The DNA of the CDR3 is TGTGCCAGCAGCTTGGTACAGGGGAACACTGAAGCTTTCTTT. This encodes CASSLVQGNTEAFF.